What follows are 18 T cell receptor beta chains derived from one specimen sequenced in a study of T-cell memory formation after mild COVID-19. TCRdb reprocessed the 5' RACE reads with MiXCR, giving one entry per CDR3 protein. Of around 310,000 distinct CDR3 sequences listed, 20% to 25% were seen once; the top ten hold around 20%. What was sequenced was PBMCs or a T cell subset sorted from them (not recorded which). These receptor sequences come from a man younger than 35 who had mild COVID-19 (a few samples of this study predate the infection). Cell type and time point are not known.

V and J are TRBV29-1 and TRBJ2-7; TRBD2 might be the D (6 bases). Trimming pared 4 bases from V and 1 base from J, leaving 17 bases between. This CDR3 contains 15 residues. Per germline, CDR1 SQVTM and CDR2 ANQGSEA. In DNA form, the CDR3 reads TGCAGCGTTGCGGGAGCGGGTTCCGAGTCCTACGAGCAGTACTTC. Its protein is CSVAGAGSESYEQYF.

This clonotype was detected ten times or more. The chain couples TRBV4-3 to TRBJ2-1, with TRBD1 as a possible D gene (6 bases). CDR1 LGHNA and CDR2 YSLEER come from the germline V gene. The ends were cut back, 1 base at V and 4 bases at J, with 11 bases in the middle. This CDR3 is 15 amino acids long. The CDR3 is CASSQGTARYNEQFF. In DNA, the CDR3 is TGCGCCAGCAGCCAAGGGACAGCCAGGTACAATGAGCAGTTCTTC.

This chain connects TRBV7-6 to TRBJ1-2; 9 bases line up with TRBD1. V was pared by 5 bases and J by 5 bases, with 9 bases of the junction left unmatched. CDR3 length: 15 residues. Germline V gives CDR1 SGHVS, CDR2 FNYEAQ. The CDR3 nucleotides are TGTGCCAGCAGCCCGCACAGGGGGCCGGAATATGGCTACACCTTC. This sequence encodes CASSPHRGPEYGYTF.

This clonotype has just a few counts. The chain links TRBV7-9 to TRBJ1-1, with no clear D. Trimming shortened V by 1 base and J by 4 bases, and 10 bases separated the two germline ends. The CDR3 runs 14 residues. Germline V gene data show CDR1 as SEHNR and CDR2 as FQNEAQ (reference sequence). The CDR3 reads CASSLGRLRTEAFF. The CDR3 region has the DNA TGTGCCAGCAGCTTAGGACGTCTGCGCACTGAAGCTTTCTTT.

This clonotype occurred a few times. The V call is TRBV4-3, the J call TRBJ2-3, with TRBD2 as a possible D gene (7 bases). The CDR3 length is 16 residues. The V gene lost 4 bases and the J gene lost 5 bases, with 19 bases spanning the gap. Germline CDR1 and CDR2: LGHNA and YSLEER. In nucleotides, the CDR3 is TGCGCCAGCAGCCCGGGGAAGGGGGGGCCGGGAGATACGCAGTATTTT. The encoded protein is CASSPGKGGPGDTQYF.

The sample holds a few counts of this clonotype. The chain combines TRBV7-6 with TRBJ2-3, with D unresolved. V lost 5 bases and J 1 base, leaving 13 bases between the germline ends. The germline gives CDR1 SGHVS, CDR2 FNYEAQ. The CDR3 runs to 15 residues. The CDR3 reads CASSQRRTRTDTQYF. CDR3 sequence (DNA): TGTGCCAGCAGCCAGCGCCGAACCCGCACAGATACGCAGTATTTT.

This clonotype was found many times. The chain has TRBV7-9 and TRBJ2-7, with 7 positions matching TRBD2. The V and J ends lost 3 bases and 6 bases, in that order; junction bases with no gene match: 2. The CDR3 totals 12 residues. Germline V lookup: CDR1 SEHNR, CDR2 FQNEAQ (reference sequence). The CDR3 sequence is CASSFTGGEQYV. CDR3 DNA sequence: TGTGCCAGCAGCTTCACGGGGGGCGAGCAGTACGTC.

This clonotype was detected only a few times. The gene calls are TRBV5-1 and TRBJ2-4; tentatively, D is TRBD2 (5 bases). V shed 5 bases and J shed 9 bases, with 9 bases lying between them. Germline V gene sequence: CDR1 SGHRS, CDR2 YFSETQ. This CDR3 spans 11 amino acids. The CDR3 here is CASRTEGIQYF. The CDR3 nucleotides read TGCGCCAGCAGAACAGAGGGCATTCAGTACTTC.

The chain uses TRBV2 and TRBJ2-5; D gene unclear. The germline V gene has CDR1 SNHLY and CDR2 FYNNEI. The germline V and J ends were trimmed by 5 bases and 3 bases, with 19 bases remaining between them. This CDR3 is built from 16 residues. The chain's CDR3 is CASSRLGRTSKETQYF. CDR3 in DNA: TGTGCCAGCAGTCGACTCGGACGGACGTCCAAAGAGACCCAGTACTTC.

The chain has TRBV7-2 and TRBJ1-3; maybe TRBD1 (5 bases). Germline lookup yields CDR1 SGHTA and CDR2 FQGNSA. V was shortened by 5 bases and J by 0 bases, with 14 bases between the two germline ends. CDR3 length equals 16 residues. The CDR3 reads CASSRGRRGSGNTIYF. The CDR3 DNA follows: TGTGCCAGCAGCAGGGGCCGGAGGGGCTCTGGAAACACCATATATTTT.

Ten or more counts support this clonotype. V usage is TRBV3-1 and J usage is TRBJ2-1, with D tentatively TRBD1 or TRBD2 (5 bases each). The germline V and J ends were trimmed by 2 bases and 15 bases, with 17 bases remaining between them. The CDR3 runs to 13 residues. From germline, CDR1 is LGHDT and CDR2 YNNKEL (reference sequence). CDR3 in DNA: TGTGCCAGCAGCCAAAACTTGGGGGACCGTTGGTTCTTC. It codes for CASSQNLGDRWFF.

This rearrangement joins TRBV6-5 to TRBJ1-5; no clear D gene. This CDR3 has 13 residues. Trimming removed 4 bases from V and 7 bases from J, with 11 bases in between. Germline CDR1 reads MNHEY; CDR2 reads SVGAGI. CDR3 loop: CASSSSERQPQHF. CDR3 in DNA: TGTGCCAGCAGTTCATCCGAGAGGCAGCCCCAGCATTTT.

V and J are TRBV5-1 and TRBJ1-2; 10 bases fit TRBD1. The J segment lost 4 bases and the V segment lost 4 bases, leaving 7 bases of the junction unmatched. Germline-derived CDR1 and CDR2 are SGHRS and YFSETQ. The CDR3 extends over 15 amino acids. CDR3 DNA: TGCGCCAGCAGCCGCGCCGGACAGGGGGTCTATGGCTACACCTTC. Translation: CASSRAGQGVYGYTF.

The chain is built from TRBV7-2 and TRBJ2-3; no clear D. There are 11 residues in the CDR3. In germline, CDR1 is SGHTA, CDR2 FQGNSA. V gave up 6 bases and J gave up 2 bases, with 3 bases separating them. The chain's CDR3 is CASRITDTQYF. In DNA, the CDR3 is TGTGCCAGCAGGATCACAGATACGCAGTATTTT.

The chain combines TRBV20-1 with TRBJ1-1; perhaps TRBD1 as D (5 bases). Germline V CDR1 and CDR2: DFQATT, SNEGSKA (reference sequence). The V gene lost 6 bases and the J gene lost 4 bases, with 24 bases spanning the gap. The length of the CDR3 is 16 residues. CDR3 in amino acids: CSASFPDWGVGTEAFF. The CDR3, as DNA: TGCAGTGCGTCATTTCCCGACTGGGGGGTTGGCACTGAAGCTTTCTTT.

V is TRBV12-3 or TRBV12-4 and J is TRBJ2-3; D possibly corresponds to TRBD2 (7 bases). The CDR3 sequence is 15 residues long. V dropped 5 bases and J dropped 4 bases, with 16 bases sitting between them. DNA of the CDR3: TGTGCCAGCAGTCCCGATCTAGGGGGGGCAGATACGCAGTATTTT. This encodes CASSPDLGGADTQYF.

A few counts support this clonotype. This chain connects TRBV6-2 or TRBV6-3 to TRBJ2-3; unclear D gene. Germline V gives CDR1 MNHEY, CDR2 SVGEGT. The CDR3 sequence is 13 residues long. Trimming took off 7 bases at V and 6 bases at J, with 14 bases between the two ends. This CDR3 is CASTSELFDTQYF. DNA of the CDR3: TGTGCCAGCACCTCGGAGTTGTTCGATACGCAGTATTTT.

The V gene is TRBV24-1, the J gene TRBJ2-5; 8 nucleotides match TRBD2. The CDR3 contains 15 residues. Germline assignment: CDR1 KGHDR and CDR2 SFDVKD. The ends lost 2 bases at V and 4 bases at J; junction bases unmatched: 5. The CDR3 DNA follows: TGTGCCACCAGTGATTGGACTAGCAGGGGAGAGACCCAGTACTTC. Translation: CATSDWTSRGETQYF.